A selection of T cell receptor beta chains follows, all from one sample in a study of beta chain features in type 1 diabetes. Clones were read by immunoSEQ multiplex PCR, and TCRdb kept only the in-frame ones, dropping some. Of around 400,000 clones in the sample, roughly 12% were seen once. Sequencing was done on a sample of naive CD4+ T cells from blood. All receptors come from a young man in good health. CDR3s include the opening cysteine and the closing phenylalanine or tryptophan. A D gene is named only where the DNA matches it firmly. Size is stated for part of the rows, as once, few or many counts, or as a class when the clone is expanded.

NA	TRBV28	TRBJ1-5	NA	TGTGCCAGCAGTCCCTACGGCAGGGCGGGCAATCAGCCCCAGCATTTT	CASSPYGRAGNQPQHF
NA	TRBV29-1	TRBJ2-1	few	TGCAGCGTCGCGGGGTTTCGTACTGAGCAGTTCTTC	CSVAGFRTEQFF
TRBD1	TRBV27	TRBJ1-5	few	TGTGCCAGCAAGGGACAGGGGGCATCCCAGCCCCAGCATTTT	CASKGQGASQPQHF
NA	TRBV27	TRBJ2-5	few	TGTGCCAGCAGTTTATTCGGGGATCAAGAGACCCAGTACTTC	CASSLFGDQETQYF
NA	TRBV5-4	TRBJ1-6	NA	TGTGCCAGCAGCTTGGGTGCGGGTTCACCCCTCCACTTT	CASSLGAGSPLHF
NA	TRBV5-4	TRBJ1-1	NA	TGTGCCAGCAGACAGGACAGAACAACCATGAACACTGAAGCTTTCTTT	CASRQDRTTMNTEAFF
TRBD2	TRBV10-3	TRBJ2-1	few	TGTGCCTCGGTGGGACTAGCGGGATCTAACCCCTACAATGAGCAGTTCTTC	CASVGLAGSNPYNEQFF
NA	TRBV29-1	TRBJ1-2	NA	TGCAGCGTTGAATTGGTCACTGATAACTATGGCTACACCTTC	CSVELVTDNYGYTF
NA	TRBV2	TRBJ2-3	NA	TGTGCCAGCAGTAGACACTCCACCACAGATACGCAGTATTTT	CASSRHSTTDTQYF
TRBD1	TRBV9	TRBJ2-4	few	TGTGCCAGCAGCTTAGGACAGGGGGAAAACATTCAGTACTTC	CASSLGQGENIQYF
NA	TRBV18	TRBJ2-7	few	TGTGCCAGCTCACCGGGACCCGGAGAGGGGGAGTACTTC	CASSPGPGEGEYF
NA	TRBV5-1	TRBJ2-3	NA	TGCGCCAGCAGCCAACAGGTGCCCACAGATACGCAGTATTTT	CASSQQVPTDTQYF
NA	TRBV7-3	TRBJ2-2	NA	TGTGCCAGCAGTGACCCGGGAGTCCCGGGCACCGGGGAGCTGTTTTTT	CASSDPGVPGTGELFF
NA	TRBV30	TRBJ1-5	few	TGTGCCTGGAGTGGACAGCCCAATCAGCCCCAGCATTTT	CAWSGQPNQPQHF
TRBD1	TRBV7-8	TRBJ1-2	NA	TGTGCCAGCAGCTTCCTGACAGGGGCTGGCTACACCTTC	CASSFLTGAGYTF
NA	TRBV28	TRBJ2-1	few	TGTGCCAGCAGACAAGCAGGAGACAGTTCCTACAATGAGCAGTTCTTC	CASRQAGDSSYNEQFF
TRBD1	TRBV9	TRBJ1-2	once	TGTGCCAGCAGCCCAACCTTTCTGGGACAGGGGATTGAGGGCTATGGCTACACCTTC	CASSPTFLGQGIEGYGYTF
TRBD2	TRBV10-3	TRBJ2-5	NA	TGTGCCATCAGTGTAACTAGCGGGAAAGAGACCCAGTACTTC	CAISVTSGKETQYF
NA	TRBV9	TRBJ2-1	few	TGTGCCAGCAGCGTAGATGGGACATCCTACAATGAGCAGTTCTTC	CASSVDGTSYNEQFF
TRBD1	TRBV18	TRBJ2-7	few	TGTGCCAGCTCACTGGGGACAGGGGGCGACGAGCAGTACTTC	CASSLGTGGDEQYF
NA	TRBV7-9	TRBJ1-2	few	TGTGCCAGCAGCTTAGTCATGGCAGAATATGGCTACACCTTC	CASSLVMAEYGYTF
NA	TRBV7-3	TRBJ1-1	NA	TGTGCCAGCAGCTTAAATGGCGGGAACACTGAAGCTTTCTTT	CASSLNGGNTEAFF
NA	TRBV7-9	TRBJ1-2	many	TGTGCCAGCAGCCCAGGGTGGGTCAATGGCTACACCTTC	CASSPGWVNGYTF
TRBD1	TRBV15	TRBJ1-1	few	TGTGCCACCAGCAGAGCCTTCTCACAGGGGGAAGCTTTCTTT	CATSRAFSQGEAFF
TRBD2	TRBV5-6	TRBJ2-1	NA	TGTGCCAGCAGCGGGACTAGTCGCTCCTACAATGAGCAGTTCTTC	CASSGTSRSYNEQFF
TRBD2	TRBV10-3	TRBJ2-7	NA	TGTGCCATCGGGTCGGGACTAGCGCCCTACGAGCAGTACTTC	CAIGSGLAPYEQYF
NA	TRBV4-3	TRBJ1-4	NA	TGCGCCAGCAGCCCAGGAAATGGAAGAGAAAAACTGTTTTTT	CASSPGNGREKLFF